This TCR beta chain was captured by sequencing in a study of T-cell reconstitution after alpha-beta-depleted transplantation in children (dated by TCRdb to 2016 to 2018). For the study in its entirety: The study quantitatively tracked T-cell immune reconstitution after TCRalphabeta/CD19-depleted allogeneic hematopoietic cell transplantation in children using TCR repertoire profiling.

The CDR1 and CDR2 encoded by the germline V gene are SGHTA and FQGNSA. There are 12 amino acids in the CDR3, from cysteine to phenylalanine inclusive. Only CDR3 DNA remains: 36 bases, in frame from the first base. Trimming at the junction amounts to 5 bases on V and 10 bases on J, and the germline ends lie 12 bases apart. This clonotype appeared a few times. Its antigen is not yet known. No base quality values were provided; no much bigger clone lies one nucleotide off. Preparation of the library involved PCR. The sequencing machine was an Illumina HiSeq 2500. TCR library preparation used molecular barcoding, with unique molecular identifiers applied to normalize quantification of the TCRbeta repertoire. The raw public data were reprocessed by TCRdb itself: fastp quality trimming at Q25, MiXCR clonotype calling, in-frame beta chains only. Rows matching on CDR3 protein sequence are summarized as one entry with the most common DNA and genes. Here the sample has hundreds of thousands of distinct CDR3 sequences; approximately 9% occur a single time. Together, the top ten hold about 6% of the sample.

The input for sequencing was PBMCs from the stem cell graft donor, taken from the stem cell graft. The source of this sequence is a human donor who donated a stem cell graft to a child with acute lymphoblastic leukemia. Recombination joined TRBV7-2 with TRBJ2-1; the D gene cannot be named for sure. DNA sequence: TGTGCCAGCAGCACCCGCCACGTGGAGCAGTTCTTC. Translated, it reads CASSTRHVEQFF.